Described below is a single TCR beta chain sequence and its context. This sample was taken from a study of blood T cell repertoires in COVID-19. Original data processing: How many nucleated cells were present was estimated from reference gene primer amplification. TCRdb's copy holds only in-frame clones and misses some; the assay was immunoSEQ multiplex PCR. Clonal size and the V and J genes are those of that table, whereas D and trimming came from the DNA. The repertoire has 490,000 or so clones, roughly 90% of them found once; the top ten carry approximately 1.8%. V lost 5 bases and J lost 7; bases outside the gene matches: 10. This CDR3 contains 15 residues. Germline V gene lookup returns CDR1 SNHLY and CDR2 FYNNEI.

The source material was PBMCs or T cells enriched from blood (not recorded which). This chain joins TRBV2 and TRBJ2-2; 7 bases agree with TRBD2. This TCR came from a woman between 40 and 55 years old who had recovered from COVID-19. The CDR3 protein is CASSPRGPGGGELFF. The CDR3 nucleotides read TGTGCCAGCAGTCCCAGAGGCCCGGGGGGCGGGGAGCTGTTTTTT.